The 3 T cell receptor beta chains below were found in one sample sequenced in a study of OX40 agonist ivuxolimab in advanced cancers. Measured with immunoSEQ multiplex PCR; TCRdb has only the in-frame clones, and not every one. This sample has approximately 11,000 clones, with about 86% found just once. The specimen was CD4+ or CD8+ T cells sorted from blood, collected in a trial of the OX40 agonist ivuxolimab. These receptor sequences come from an adult with an advanced solid tumor such as melanoma, head and neck, liver or kidney cancer.

The chain links TRBV4-1 to TRBJ2-1; 11 bases are a match to TRBD2. This CDR3 is 16 amino acids long. Looked up from germline, CDR1 is MGHRA and CDR2 is YSYEKL. V shed 4 bases and J 6 bases; nucleotides not matched to a gene: 8. The CDR3 DNA reads as TGCGCCAGCAGCCTTGGGAGTAGCGGGAGGGCCAATGAGCAGTTCTTC. Amino acids: CASSLGSSGRANEQFF.

The chain is built from TRBV27 and TRBJ2-7, with D possibly TRBD2 on 5 matching bases. Germline CDR1 reads MNHEY; CDR2 reads SMNVEV (reference sequence). V was clipped by 6 bases and J by 3 bases, with 15 bases between them. The CDR3 loop spans 14 amino acids. CDR3 sequence: CASRRTGILYEQYF. In nucleotides, the CDR3 is TGTGCCAGCAGAAGGACTGGGATCCTCTACGAGCAGTACTTC.

The chain combines TRBV4-3 with TRBJ2-2, with 9 bases that match TRBD2. Germline-derived CDR1 and CDR2 are LGHNA and YSLEER. The CDR3 has 18 residues. After removal of 1 base from V and 5 bases from J, the junction contained 11 bases not matched to a gene. The CDR3 nucleotides read TGCGCCAGCAGCCAAGTGGCTAGCGGGGTTGGGAGTACCGGGGAGCTGTTTTTT. It is translated as CASSQVASGVGSTGELFF.